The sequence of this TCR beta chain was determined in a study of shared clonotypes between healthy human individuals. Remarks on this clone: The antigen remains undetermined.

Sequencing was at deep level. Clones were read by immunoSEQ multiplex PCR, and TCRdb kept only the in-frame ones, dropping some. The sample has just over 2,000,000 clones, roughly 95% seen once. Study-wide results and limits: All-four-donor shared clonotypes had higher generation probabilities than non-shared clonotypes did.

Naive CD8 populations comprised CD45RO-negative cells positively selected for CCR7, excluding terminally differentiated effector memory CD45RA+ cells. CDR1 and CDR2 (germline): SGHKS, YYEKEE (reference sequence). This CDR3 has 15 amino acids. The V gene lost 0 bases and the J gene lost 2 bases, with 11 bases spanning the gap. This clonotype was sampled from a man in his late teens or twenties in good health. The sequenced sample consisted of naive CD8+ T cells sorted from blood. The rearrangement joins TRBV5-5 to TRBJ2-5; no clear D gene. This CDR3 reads CASSLGSTNQETQYF. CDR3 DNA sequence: TGTGCCAGCAGCTTGGGCAGTACGAATCAAGAGACCCAGTACTTC. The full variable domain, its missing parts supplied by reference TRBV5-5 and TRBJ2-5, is DAGVTQSPTHLIKTRGQQVTLRCSPISGHKSVSWYQQVLGQGPQFIFQYYEKEERGRGNFPDRFSARQFPNYSSELNVNALLLGDSALYLCASSLGSTNQETQYFGPGTRLLVL.